This TCR beta chain comes out of a study of PD-L1 blockade in urothelial cancer. Looking at the study overall: The analyses of blood took place 3 weeks (second dose) and 6 weeks after treatment start.

On this clone: The antigen is undetermined.

General observations from the study: Below-median pretreatment blood TCR clonality was associated with improved progression-free and overall survival.

Here immunoSEQ multiplex PCR was the method, and the copy in TCRdb shows in-frame clones only, minus some. The sample includes some 52,000 clones, over 70% of them seen just once. In germline, CDR1 is MGHRA, CDR2 YSYEKL. V lost 4 bases to trimming and J lost 4 bases; unmatched junction nucleotides: 3. The CDR3 is 13 residues long. The TCR originated in a man aged 35 to 55 with urothelial cancer. The chain is built from TRBV4-1 and TRBJ1-1, with 7 nucleotides matching TRBD1. The sequencing used PBMCs, collected around atezolizumab (anti-PD-L1) treatment. DNA for the CDR3: TGCGCCAGCAGCCTTTACAGGGGCACTGAAGCTTTCTTT. This codes for CASSLYRGTEAFF.